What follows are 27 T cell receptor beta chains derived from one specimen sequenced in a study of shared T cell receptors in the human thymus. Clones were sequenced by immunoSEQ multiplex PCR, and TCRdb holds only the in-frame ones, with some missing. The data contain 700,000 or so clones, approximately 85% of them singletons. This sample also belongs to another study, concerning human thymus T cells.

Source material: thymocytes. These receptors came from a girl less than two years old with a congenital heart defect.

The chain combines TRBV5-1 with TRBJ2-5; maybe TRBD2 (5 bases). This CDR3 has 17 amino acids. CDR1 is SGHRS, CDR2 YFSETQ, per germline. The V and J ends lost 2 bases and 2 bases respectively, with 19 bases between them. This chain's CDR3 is CASSFRGIDSRQETQYF. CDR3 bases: TGCGCCAGCAGCTTTAGAGGGATCGATAGTCGGCAAGAGACCCAGTACTTC.

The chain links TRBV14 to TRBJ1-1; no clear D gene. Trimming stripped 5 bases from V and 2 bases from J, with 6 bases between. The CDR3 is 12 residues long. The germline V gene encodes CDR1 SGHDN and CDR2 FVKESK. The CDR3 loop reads CASSVLNTEAFF. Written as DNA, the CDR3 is TGTGCCAGCAGCGTACTTAACACTGAAGCTTTCTTT. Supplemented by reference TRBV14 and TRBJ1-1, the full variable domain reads EAGVTQFPSHSVIEKGQTVTLRCDPISGHDNLYWYRRVMGKEIKFLLHFVKESKQDESGMPNNRFLAERTGGTYSTLKVQPAELEDSGVYFCASSVLNTEAFFGQGTRLTVV.

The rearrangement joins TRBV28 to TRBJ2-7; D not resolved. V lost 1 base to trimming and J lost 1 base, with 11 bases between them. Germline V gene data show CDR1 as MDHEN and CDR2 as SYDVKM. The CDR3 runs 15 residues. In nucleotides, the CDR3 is TGTGCCAGCAGTTTATTTCACGGAGAATCCTACGAGCAGTACTTC. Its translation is CASSLFHGESYEQYF.

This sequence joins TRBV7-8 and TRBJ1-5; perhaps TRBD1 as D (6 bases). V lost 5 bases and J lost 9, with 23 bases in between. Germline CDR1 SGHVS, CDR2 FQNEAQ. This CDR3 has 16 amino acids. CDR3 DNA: TGTGCCAGCAGCACCCAAACAGGGTCGGTGGGGAGGCCCCAGCATTTT. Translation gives CASSTQTGSVGRPQHF.

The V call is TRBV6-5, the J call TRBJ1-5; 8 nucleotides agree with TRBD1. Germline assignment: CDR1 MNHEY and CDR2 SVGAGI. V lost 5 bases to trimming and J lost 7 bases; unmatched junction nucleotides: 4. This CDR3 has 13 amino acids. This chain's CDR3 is CASSGDRRQPQHF. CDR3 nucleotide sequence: TGTGCCAGCAGTGGGGACAGGAGGCAGCCCCAGCATTTT.

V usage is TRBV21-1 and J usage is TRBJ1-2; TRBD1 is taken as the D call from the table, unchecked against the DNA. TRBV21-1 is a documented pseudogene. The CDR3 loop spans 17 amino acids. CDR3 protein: CASSKVPPDTPNYGYTF. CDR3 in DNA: TGTGCCAGCAGCAAGGTCCCTCCGGACACACCTAACTATGGCTACACCTTC.

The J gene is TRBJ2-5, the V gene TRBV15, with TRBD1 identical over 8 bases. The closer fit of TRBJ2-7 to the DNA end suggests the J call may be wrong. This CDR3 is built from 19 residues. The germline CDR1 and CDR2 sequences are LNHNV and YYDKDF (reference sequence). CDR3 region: CATSRDQMGERQGLYEQYF. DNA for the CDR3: TGTGCCACCAGCAGAGATCAAATGGGGGAGAGACAGGGGCTCTACGAGCAGTACTTC.

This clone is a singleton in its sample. CDR3 protein: CATSRGGQGTTNEKLFF. The CDR3 coding sequence is TGTGCCACCAGCAGGGGGGGACAGGGGACAACTAATGAAAAACTGTTTTTT. This chain links TRBV15 with TRBJ1-4, with 10 bases that match TRBD1. Germline V gene data show CDR1 as LNHNV and CDR2 as YYDKDF (reference sequence). The CDR3 has 17 amino acids. J was trimmed by 0 bases and V by 3 bases; bases with no gene match: 4.

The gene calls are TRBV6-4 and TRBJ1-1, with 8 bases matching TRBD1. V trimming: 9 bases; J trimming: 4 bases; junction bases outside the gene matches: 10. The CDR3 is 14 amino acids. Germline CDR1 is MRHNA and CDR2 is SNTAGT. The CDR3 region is CARGSQGASTEAFF. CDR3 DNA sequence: TGTGCCAGGGGGAGCCAGGGGGCAAGCACTGAAGCTTTCTTT.

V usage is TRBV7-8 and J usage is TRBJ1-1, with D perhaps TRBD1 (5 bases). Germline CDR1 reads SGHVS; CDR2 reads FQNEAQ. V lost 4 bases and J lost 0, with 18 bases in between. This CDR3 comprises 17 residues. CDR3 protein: CASSSRGRVRMNTEAFF. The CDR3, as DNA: TGTGCCAGCAGCTCAAGAGGCAGGGTGCGGATGAACACTGAAGCTTTCTTT.

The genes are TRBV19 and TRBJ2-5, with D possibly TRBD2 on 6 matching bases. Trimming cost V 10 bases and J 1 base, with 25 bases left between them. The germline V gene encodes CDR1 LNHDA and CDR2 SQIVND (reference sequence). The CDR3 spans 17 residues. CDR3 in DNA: TGTGCCACCCACCTACCTGCCGGCGGGACCTCCCAAGAGACCCAGTACTTC. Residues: CATHLPAGGTSQETQYF.

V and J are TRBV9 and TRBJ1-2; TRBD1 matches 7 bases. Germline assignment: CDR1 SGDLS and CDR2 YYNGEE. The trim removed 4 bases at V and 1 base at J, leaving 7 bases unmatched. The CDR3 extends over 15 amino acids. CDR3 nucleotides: TGTGCCAGCAGCACCCGGGACAGATGTAACTATGGCTACACCTTC. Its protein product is CASSTRDRCNYGYTF.

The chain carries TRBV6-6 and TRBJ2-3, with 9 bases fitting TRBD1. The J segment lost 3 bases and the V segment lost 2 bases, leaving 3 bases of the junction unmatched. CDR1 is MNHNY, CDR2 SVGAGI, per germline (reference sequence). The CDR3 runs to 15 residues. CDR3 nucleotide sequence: TGTGCCAGCAGTTACGGGGACAGGGAGACAGATACGCAGTATTTT. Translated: CASSYGDRETDTQYF.

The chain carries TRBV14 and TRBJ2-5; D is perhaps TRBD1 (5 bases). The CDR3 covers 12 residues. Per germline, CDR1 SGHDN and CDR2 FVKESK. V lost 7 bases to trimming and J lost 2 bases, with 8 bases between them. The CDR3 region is CASKGAQETQYF. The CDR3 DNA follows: TGTGCCAGCAAAGGGGCACAAGAGACCCAGTACTTC.

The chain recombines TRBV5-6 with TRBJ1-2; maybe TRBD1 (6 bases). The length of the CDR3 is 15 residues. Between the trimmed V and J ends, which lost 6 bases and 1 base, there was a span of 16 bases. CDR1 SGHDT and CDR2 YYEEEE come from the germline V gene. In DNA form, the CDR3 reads TGTGCCAGCACCTCCTCCAGGGGCTTTAACTATGGCTACACCTTC. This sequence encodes CASTSSRGFNYGYTF.

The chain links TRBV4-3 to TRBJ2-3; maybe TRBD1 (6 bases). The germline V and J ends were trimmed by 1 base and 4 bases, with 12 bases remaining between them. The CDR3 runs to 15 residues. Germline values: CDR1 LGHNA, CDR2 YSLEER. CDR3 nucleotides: TGCGCCAGCAGCCAAGGGATTGGGACATCAGATACGCAGTATTTT. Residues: CASSQGIGTSDTQYF.

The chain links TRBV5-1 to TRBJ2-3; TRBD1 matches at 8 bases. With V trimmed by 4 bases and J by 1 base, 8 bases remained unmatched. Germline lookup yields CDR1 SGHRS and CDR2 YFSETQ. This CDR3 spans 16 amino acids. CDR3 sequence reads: CASSPNQGAGTDTQYF. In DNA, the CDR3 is TGCGCCAGCAGCCCCAACCAGGGGGCCGGCACAGATACGCAGTATTTT.

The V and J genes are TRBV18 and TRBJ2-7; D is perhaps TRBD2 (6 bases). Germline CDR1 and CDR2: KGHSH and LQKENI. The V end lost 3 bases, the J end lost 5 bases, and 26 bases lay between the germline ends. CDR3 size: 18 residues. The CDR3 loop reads CASSPKEQGGNTPDEQYF. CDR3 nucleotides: TGTGCCAGCTCACCGAAAGAGCAGGGCGGGAACACCCCTGACGAGCAGTACTTC.

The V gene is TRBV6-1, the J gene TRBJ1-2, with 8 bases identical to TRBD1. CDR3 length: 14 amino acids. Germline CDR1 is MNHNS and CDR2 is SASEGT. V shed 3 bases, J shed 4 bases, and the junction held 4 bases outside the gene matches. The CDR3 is CASSEDRAFYGYTF. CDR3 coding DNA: TGTGCCAGCAGTGAGGACAGGGCTTTCTATGGCTACACCTTC.

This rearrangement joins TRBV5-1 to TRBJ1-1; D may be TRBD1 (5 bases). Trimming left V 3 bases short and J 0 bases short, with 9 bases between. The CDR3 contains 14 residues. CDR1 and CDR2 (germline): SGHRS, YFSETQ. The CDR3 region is CASSYGGMNTEAFF. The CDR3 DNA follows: TGCGCCAGCAGCTACGGGGGGATGAACACTGAAGCTTTCTTT.

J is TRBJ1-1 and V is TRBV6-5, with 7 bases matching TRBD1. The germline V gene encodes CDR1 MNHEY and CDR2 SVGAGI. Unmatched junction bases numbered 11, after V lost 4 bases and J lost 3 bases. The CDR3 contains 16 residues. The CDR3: CASSFRQGDYHTEAFF. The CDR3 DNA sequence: TGTGCCAGCAGTTTTCGACAGGGAGACTATCACACTGAAGCTTTCTTT.

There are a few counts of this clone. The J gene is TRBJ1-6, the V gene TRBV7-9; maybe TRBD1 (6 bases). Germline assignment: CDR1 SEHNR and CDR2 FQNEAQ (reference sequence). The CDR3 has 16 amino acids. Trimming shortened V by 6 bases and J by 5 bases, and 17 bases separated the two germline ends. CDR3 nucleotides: TGTGCCAGCAGGGGCGAACCAGGGGCAGATAATTCACCCCTCCACTTT. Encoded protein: CASRGEPGADNSPLHF.

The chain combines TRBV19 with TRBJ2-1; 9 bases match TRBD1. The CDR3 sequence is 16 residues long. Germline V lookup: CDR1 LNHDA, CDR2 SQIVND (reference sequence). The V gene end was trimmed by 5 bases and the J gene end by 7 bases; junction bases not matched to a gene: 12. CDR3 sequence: CASSPRQGDTLNEQFF. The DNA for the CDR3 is TGTGCCAGTAGTCCTCGACAGGGGGACACGCTAAATGAGCAGTTCTTC.

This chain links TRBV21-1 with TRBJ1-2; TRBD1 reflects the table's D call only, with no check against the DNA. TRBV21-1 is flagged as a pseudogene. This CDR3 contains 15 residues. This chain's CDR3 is CASSIPGQPIYGYTF. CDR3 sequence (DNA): TGTGCCAGCAGCATACCGGGACAGCCGATTTATGGCTACACCTTC.

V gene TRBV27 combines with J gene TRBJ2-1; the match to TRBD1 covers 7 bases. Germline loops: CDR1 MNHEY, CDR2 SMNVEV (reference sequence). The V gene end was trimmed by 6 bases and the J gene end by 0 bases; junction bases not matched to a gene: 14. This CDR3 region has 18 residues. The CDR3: CASRSEYRGADSYNEQFF. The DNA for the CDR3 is TGTGCCAGCAGGAGCGAATACAGGGGAGCGGACTCCTACAATGAGCAGTTCTTC.

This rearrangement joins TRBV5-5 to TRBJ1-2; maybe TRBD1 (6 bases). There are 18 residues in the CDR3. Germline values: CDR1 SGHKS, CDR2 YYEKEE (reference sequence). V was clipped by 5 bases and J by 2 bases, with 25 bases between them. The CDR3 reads CASSHASGVGLGNYGYTF. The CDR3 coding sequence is TGTGCCAGCAGTCACGCGTCAGGGGTAGGATTGGGGAACTATGGCTACACCTTC.

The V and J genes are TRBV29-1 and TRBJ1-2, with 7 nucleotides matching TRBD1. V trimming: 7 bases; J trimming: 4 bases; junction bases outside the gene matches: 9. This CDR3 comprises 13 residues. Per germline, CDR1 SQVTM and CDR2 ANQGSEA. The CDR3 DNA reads TGCAGCGCTTCCGGGACAGAGAGCTATGGCTACACCTTC. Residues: CSASGTESYGYTF.